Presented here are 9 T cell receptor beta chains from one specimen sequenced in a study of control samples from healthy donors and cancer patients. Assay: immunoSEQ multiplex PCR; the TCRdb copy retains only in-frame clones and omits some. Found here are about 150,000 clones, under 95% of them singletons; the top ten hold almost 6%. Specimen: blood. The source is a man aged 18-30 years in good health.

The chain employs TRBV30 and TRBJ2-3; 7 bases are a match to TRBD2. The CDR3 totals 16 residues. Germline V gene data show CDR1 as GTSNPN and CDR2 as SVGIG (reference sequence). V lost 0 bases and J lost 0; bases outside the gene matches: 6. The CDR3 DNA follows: TGTGCCTGGAGTGTAGGATTAGCGGGTAGCACAGATACGCAGTATTTT. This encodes CAWSVGLAGSTDTQYF.

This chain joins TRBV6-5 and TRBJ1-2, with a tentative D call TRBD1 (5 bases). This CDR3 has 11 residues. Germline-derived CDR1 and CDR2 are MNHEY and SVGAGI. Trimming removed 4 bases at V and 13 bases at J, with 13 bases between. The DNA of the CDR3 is TGTGCCAGCAGTTTGGAGGGGTCTAGCACCTTC. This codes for CASSLEGSSTF.

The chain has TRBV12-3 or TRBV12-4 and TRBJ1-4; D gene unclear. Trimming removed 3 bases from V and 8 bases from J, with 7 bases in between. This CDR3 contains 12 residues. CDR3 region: CASSLRSEKLFF. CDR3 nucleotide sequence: TGTGCCAGCAGTTTGAGGAGCGAAAAACTGTTTTTT.

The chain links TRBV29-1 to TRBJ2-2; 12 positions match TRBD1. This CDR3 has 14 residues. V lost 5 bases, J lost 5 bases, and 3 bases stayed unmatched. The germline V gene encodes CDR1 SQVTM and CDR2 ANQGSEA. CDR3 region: CSVRGQGATGELFF. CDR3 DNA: TGCAGCGTTAGGGGACAGGGGGCTACCGGGGAGCTGTTTTTT.

The CDR3: CASSPPGKNYGYTF. CDR3 coding DNA: TGTGCCAGCAGTCCGCCCGGGAAAAACTATGGCTACACCTTC. The V and J genes are TRBV28 and TRBJ1-2; the D is unclear. This CDR3 region has 14 residues. With 5 bases removed from V and 2 bases from J, the gap between germline ends came to 12 bases. Per the germline V gene, CDR1 is MDHEN and CDR2 is SYDVKM.

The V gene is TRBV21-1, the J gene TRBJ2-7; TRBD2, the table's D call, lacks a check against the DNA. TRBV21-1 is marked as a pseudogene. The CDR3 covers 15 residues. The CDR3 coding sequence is TGTGCCAGCAGCAAACCCCGGACTACAGTGGACGAGCAGTACTTC. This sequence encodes CASSKPRTTVDEQYF.

The CDR3 spells CASTERGGYTDTQYF. The CDR3 DNA reads TGTGCCAGCACCGAAAGGGGCGGATACACAGATACGCAGTATTTT. The rearrangement joins TRBV27 to TRBJ2-3, with D possibly being TRBD1 (5 bases). The CDR3 covers 15 residues. Germline values: CDR1 MNHEY, CDR2 SMNVEV (reference sequence). V lost 7 bases to trimming and J lost 2 bases, with 16 bases between them.

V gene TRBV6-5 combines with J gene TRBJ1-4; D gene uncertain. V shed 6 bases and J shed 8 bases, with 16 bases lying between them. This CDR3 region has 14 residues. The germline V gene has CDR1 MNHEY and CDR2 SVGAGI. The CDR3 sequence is CASSPGFGGEKLFF. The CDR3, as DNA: TGTGCCAGCAGCCCCGGGTTCGGTGGGGAAAAACTGTTTTTT.

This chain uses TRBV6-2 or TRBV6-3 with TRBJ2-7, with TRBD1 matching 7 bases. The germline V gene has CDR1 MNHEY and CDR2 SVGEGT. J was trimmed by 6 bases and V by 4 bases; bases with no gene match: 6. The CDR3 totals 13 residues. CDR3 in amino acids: CASSSTGLVEQYF. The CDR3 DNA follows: TGTGCCAGCAGTTCGACAGGGCTGGTCGAGCAGTACTTC.